This record looks at one TCR beta chain sequence and its context. This specimen comes from a study of CD8 T cells in Susac syndrome. The CDR3 contains 11 residues. Germline V gives CDR1 SGHRS, CDR2 YFSETQ. Trimming shortened V by 4 bases and J by 9 bases, and 8 bases separated the two germline ends. The RNA input was 0.5 to 1 ug, and it was reverse transcribed with random hexamers. Amplification of TCR beta CDR3 across 54 Vbeta and 13 Jbeta was performed with immunoSEQ multiplex PCR. Using its own MiXCR run on the immunoSEQ multiplex PCR reads, TCRdb lists one record per CDR3 protein. The sample lists around 180,000 distinct CDR3 sequences, roughly 95% seen once, with roughly 0.16% in the top ten.

This TCR was sampled from a human donor with multiple sclerosis. Sequenced input: CD8+ T cells from PBMCs. The V and J genes are TRBV5-1 and TRBJ2-1, with D unclear. DNA of the CDR3: TGCGCCAGCAGCGGTACGGTTGAGCAGTTCTTC. Protein product: CASSGTVEQFF.